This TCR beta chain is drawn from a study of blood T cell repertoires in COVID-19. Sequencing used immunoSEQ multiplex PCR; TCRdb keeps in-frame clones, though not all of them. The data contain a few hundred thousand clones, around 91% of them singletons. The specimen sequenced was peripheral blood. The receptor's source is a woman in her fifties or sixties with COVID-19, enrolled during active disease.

In DNA form, the CDR3 reads TGTGCCAGCAGCTTAGATGGGGGGAATTATGGCTACACCTTC. Residues: CASSLDGGNYGYTF. The chain has TRBV7-2 and TRBJ1-2, with a weak D call TRBD1 (5 bases). The CDR3 is made up of 14 amino acids. The V end was cut by 1 base, the J end by 5 bases, with 11 bases between. Germline CDR1 is SGHTA and CDR2 is FQGNSA.